This T cell receptor beta chain stems from a study of OX40 agonist ivuxolimab in advanced cancers. Study context: Males comprised about 84% of the group, whose mean age was about 60 years (range roughly 20 to 85). 40% to 50% of patients had received prior checkpoint inhibitor therapy. The study, taken as a whole, reports: Patients who responded partially at 0.1-3.0 mg/kg showed clonal expansion ranking among the lowest. Mean expanded clone counts were higher in CD8+ than CD4+ T cells.

In germline, CDR1 is ENHRY, CDR2 SYGVKD. The ends lost 11 bases at V and 5 bases at J; junction bases unmatched: 5. The CDR3 runs 11 residues. Produced via immunoSEQ multiplex PCR; TCRdb's table is partial and in-frame only. This sample has under 100,000 clones, with over 85% found just once. Of note for this clone: Its antigen is not identified.

Here the sequenced sample was CD4+ or CD8+ T cells sorted from blood, taken in a trial of the OX40 agonist ivuxolimab. This TCR was recovered from an adult with an advanced solid tumor such as melanoma, head and neck, liver or kidney cancer. The J gene is TRBJ2-5, the V gene TRBV10-3, with 7 bases that match TRBD2. The CDR3 region has the DNA TGTGCCTCCGGGGGGATCGAGACCCAGTACTTC. It codes for CASGGIETQYF.